Listed below are T cell receptor beta chains from one sample, sequenced in a study of T cells after yellow fever vaccination. MiXCR was run by TCRdb on the 5' RACE reads, yielding one entry per CDR3 protein. The data show hundreds of thousands of distinct CDR3 sequences, around 12% seen once. The material sequenced was PBMCs, taken on the day of the yellow fever booster vaccination. Receptors originate from a man younger than 40 who received the YFV17D yellow fever vaccine. CDR3s include the opening cysteine and the closing phenylalanine or tryptophan. The D gene is left open where the match is weak. Clone size is not always given. Where it is, it says once, few, many or a class for expanded clones.

clone_size: few; v_call: TRBV7-9; d_call: NA; j_call: TRBJ2-1; cdr3_aa: CASSEAARYGDEQFF; cdr3_nt: TGTGCCAGCAGCGAAGCGGCCCGATATGGTGATGAGCAGTTCTTC
clone_size: NA; v_call: TRBV7-9; d_call: TRBD2; j_call: TRBJ2-2; cdr3_aa: CASPPPGGAGELFF; cdr3_nt: TGTGCCAGCCCGCCCCCGGGAGGGGCCGGGGAGCTGTTTTTT
clone_size: NA; v_call: TRBV5-4; d_call: NA; j_call: TRBJ2-1; cdr3_aa: CASSLVTDNEQFF; cdr3_nt: TGTGCCAGCAGCTTGGTGACTGATAATGAGCAGTTCTTC
clone_size: few; v_call: TRBV20-1; d_call: TRBD2; j_call: TRBJ2-1; cdr3_aa: CSANPLAGGSEQFF; cdr3_nt: TGCAGTGCGAACCCTTTAGCGGGAGGAAGTGAGCAGTTCTTC
clone_size: many; v_call: TRBV7-9; d_call: NA; j_call: TRBJ2-2; cdr3_aa: CASSRREAGELFF; cdr3_nt: TGTGCCAGCAGTCGAAGGGAGGCCGGGGAGCTGTTTTTT
clone_size: few; v_call: TRBV20-1; d_call: TRBD2; j_call: TRBJ2-1; cdr3_aa: CSAASGGTLDEQFF; cdr3_nt: TGCAGTGCAGCTAGCGGGGGGACTCTGGATGAGCAGTTCTTC
clone_size: many; v_call: TRBV4-3; d_call: NA; j_call: TRBJ2-7; cdr3_aa: CASSQDSGSSYEQYF; cdr3_nt: TGCGCCAGCAGCCAAGATAGTGGCAGCTCCTACGAGCAGTACTTC
clone_size: NA; v_call: TRBV20-1; d_call: NA; j_call: TRBJ2-4; cdr3_aa: CSAADPLTGAKNIQYF; cdr3_nt: TGCAGTGCTGCAGATCCTCTCACGGGGGCCAAAAACATTCAGTACTTC
clone_size: NA; v_call: TRBV28; d_call: TRBD1; j_call: TRBJ2-1; cdr3_aa: CASSFGGQEDNEQFF; cdr3_nt: TGTGCCAGCAGTTTTGGGGGACAGGAGGACAATGAGCAGTTCTTC
clone_size: NA; v_call: TRBV9; d_call: NA; j_call: TRBJ2-2; cdr3_aa: CASSVDGGGNTGELFF; cdr3_nt: TGTGCCAGCAGCGTAGATGGGGGAGGAAATACCGGGGAGCTGTTTTTT
clone_size: few; v_call: TRBV20-1; d_call: NA; j_call: TRBJ2-7; cdr3_aa: CSARGRLATYEQYF; cdr3_nt: TGCAGTGCTAGGGGACGGCTGGCAACCTACGAGCAGTACTTC
clone_size: few; v_call: TRBV7-2; d_call: NA; j_call: TRBJ2-7; cdr3_aa: CASSSTQGPKFYEQYF; cdr3_nt: TGTGCCAGCAGCTCCACTCAGGGGCCGAAGTTCTACGAGCAGTACTTC
clone_size: many; v_call: TRBV5-5; d_call: NA; j_call: TRBJ2-2; cdr3_aa: CASSYPGMTGELFF; cdr3_nt: TGTGCCAGCAGCTATCCGGGGATGACTGGGGAGCTGTTTTTT
clone_size: NA; v_call: TRBV25-1; d_call: NA; j_call: TRBJ2-7; cdr3_aa: CASARLMSSYEQYF; cdr3_nt: TGTGCCAGCGCTCGCCTTATGAGCTCCTACGAGCAGTACTTC
clone_size: NA; v_call: TRBV6-1; d_call: NA; j_call: TRBJ1-5; cdr3_aa: CASRSNSYSNQPQHF; cdr3_nt: TGTGCCAGCAGGTCTAACAGCTATAGCAATCAGCCCCAGCATTTT
clone_size: few; v_call: TRBV5-1; d_call: TRBD2; j_call: TRBJ2-4; cdr3_aa: CASSLVASGRLAKNIQYF; cdr3_nt: TGCGCCAGCAGCTTGGTAGCTAGCGGGCGTTTAGCCAAAAACATTCAGTACTTC
clone_size: NA; v_call: TRBV6-1; d_call: TRBD2; j_call: TRBJ2-7; cdr3_aa: CASTPSGSGRAHEQYF; cdr3_nt: TGTGCCAGCACTCCTTCGGGTAGCGGGAGGGCCCACGAGCAGTACTTC
clone_size: NA; v_call: TRBV5-1; d_call: TRBD2; j_call: TRBJ2-5; cdr3_aa: CASTTRGGLAGREQETQYF; cdr3_nt: TGCGCCAGCACCACCCGCGGGGGGCTAGCGGGACGGGAGCAAGAGACCCAGTACTTC
clone_size: NA; v_call: TRBV5-1; d_call: NA; j_call: TRBJ2-1; cdr3_aa: CASSLLLSDEQFF; cdr3_nt: TGCGCCAGCAGCTTGTTGCTTTCGGATGAGCAGTTCTTC
clone_size: few; v_call: TRBV6-5; d_call: NA; j_call: TRBJ2-1; cdr3_aa: CASSSWARNEQFF; cdr3_nt: TGTGCCAGCAGTTCTTGGGCGCGGAATGAGCAGTTCTTC
clone_size: many; v_call: TRBV18; d_call: NA; j_call: TRBJ2-6; cdr3_aa: CASSPLSGANVLTF; cdr3_nt: TGTGCCAGCTCACCACTTTCTGGGGCCAACGTCCTGACTTTC
clone_size: few; v_call: TRBV20-1; d_call: NA; j_call: TRBJ1-1; cdr3_aa: CSARRDSPAQNTEAFF; cdr3_nt: TGCAGTGCTAGACGGGACTCTCCAGCCCAGAACACTGAAGCTTTCTTT
clone_size: few; v_call: TRBV7-2; d_call: NA; j_call: TRBJ2-3; cdr3_aa: CASTGGFDTQYF; cdr3_nt: TGTGCCAGCACCGGCGGGTTTGATACGCAGTATTTT
clone_size: NA; v_call: TRBV6-5; d_call: NA; j_call: TRBJ2-7; cdr3_aa: CASSYSITGSYEQYF; cdr3_nt: TGTGCCAGCAGTTACTCGATTACAGGATCCTACGAGCAGTACTTC
clone_size: few; v_call: TRBV11-2; d_call: TRBD2; j_call: TRBJ2-5; cdr3_aa: CASSSTWGGETQYF; cdr3_nt: TGTGCCAGCAGCTCCACCTGGGGGGGGGAGACCCAGTACTTC
clone_size: few; v_call: TRBV5-5; d_call: TRBD2; j_call: TRBJ2-3; cdr3_aa: CASSLEGLAGPDTQYF; cdr3_nt: TGTGCCAGCAGCTTGGAGGGACTAGCGGGACCTGATACGCAGTATTTT
clone_size: NA; v_call: TRBV12-3/TRBV12-4; d_call: NA; j_call: TRBJ2-1; cdr3_aa: CASTSLQGPPHEQFF; cdr3_nt: TGTGCCAGCACCTCCTTACAGGGCCCCCCCCATGAGCAGTTCTTC
clone_size: few; v_call: TRBV20-1; d_call: NA; j_call: TRBJ2-4; cdr3_aa: CSACLVDRHLAKNIQYF; cdr3_nt: TGCAGTGCTTGCCTTGTTGACAGGCATCTAGCCAAAAACATTCAGTACTTC
clone_size: few; v_call: TRBV7-2; d_call: TRBD2; j_call: TRBJ2-7; cdr3_aa: CASSLGTSGTPYEQYF; cdr3_nt: TGTGCCAGCAGCTTGGGGACTAGCGGCACGCCCTACGAGCAGTACTTC
clone_size: NA; v_call: TRBV4-1; d_call: TRBD2; j_call: TRBJ2-3; cdr3_aa: CASSQEARTSLDTQYF; cdr3_nt: TGCGCCAGCAGCCAAGAGGCCCGGACTAGCTTAGATACGCAGTATTTT
clone_size: few; v_call: TRBV7-2; d_call: NA; j_call: TRBJ2-7; cdr3_aa: CASSPDAYEQYF; cdr3_nt: TGTGCCAGCAGCCCAGATGCCTACGAGCAGTACTTC
clone_size: few; v_call: TRBV6-2/TRBV6-3; d_call: TRBD2; j_call: TRBJ2-2; cdr3_aa: CASRLAGSNTGELFF; cdr3_nt: TGTGCCAGCAGACTAGCGGGTTCGAACACCGGGGAGCTGTTTTTT
clone_size: few; v_call: TRBV3-1; d_call: NA; j_call: TRBJ2-5; cdr3_aa: CASSRSLVEGKTQYF; cdr3_nt: TGTGCCAGCAGCCGAAGCCTCGTTGAGGGAAAGACCCAGTACTTC
clone_size: NA; v_call: TRBV7-8; d_call: TRBD2; j_call: TRBJ2-3; cdr3_aa: CASSQRTSGRSDTQYF; cdr3_nt: TGTGCCAGCAGCCAAAGGACTAGCGGGAGGTCAGATACGCAGTATTTT
clone_size: NA; v_call: TRBV7-2; d_call: TRBD1; j_call: TRBJ1-2; cdr3_aa: CASSRDRVVGYTF; cdr3_nt: TGTGCCAGCAGCCGAGACAGGGTAGTTGGCTACACCTTC
clone_size: NA; v_call: TRBV21-1; d_call: NA; j_call: TRBJ2-7; cdr3_aa: CASSTWGRTSYEQYF; cdr3_nt: TGTGCCAGCAGCACCTGGGGACGGACCTCCTACGAGCAGTACTTC
clone_size: NA; v_call: TRBV5-1; d_call: NA; j_call: TRBJ2-1; cdr3_aa: CASSLASLTYEQFF; cdr3_nt: TGCGCCAGCAGCTTGGCCTCACTTACGTATGAGCAGTTCTTC
clone_size: few; v_call: TRBV5-1; d_call: NA; j_call: TRBJ2-6; cdr3_aa: CASSSNRDAANVLTF; cdr3_nt: TGCGCCAGCAGCTCCAACCGGGACGCGGCCAACGTCCTGACTTTC
clone_size: few; v_call: TRBV7-2; d_call: TRBD2; j_call: TRBJ2-3; cdr3_aa: CASSQAGGLDTQYF; cdr3_nt: TGTGCCAGCAGCCAAGCGGGAGGGTTAGATACGCAGTATTTT
clone_size: NA; v_call: TRBV5-1; d_call: TRBD2; j_call: TRBJ2-3; cdr3_aa: CASSQRTGGTDTQYF; cdr3_nt: TGCGCCAGCAGCCAGCGGACGGGGGGGACAGATACGCAGTATTTT
clone_size: many; v_call: TRBV9; d_call: TRBD2; j_call: TRBJ2-1; cdr3_aa: CASRHGTTVDEQFF; cdr3_nt: TGTGCCAGCCGCCACGGGACTACGGTGGATGAGCAGTTCTTC
clone_size: NA; v_call: TRBV7-8; d_call: TRBD2; j_call: TRBJ2-7; cdr3_aa: CASSLAGLAGVKAHYEQYF; cdr3_nt: TGTGCCAGCAGCTTAGCGGGTCTAGCGGGAGTTAAGGCCCACTACGAGCAGTACTTC
clone_size: many; v_call: TRBV29-1; d_call: NA; j_call: TRBJ2-7; cdr3_aa: CSVGGAYEQYF; cdr3_nt: TGCAGCGTTGGGGGAGCCTACGAGCAGTACTTC
clone_size: few; v_call: TRBV5-1; d_call: NA; j_call: TRBJ1-1; cdr3_aa: CASSSNKPMNTEAFF; cdr3_nt: TGCGCCAGCAGCTCCAACAAGCCCATGAACACTGAAGCTTTCTTT